This T cell receptor (beta chain) originates from a study of cytomegalovirus exposure and HLA in healthy donors. Study-wide background: Within the Caucasian-associated ancestry cluster were roughly 81% of the roughly 430 genotyped donors. Study-wide results and limits: Later, an analysis showed that TCR beta chains associated with HLA were more clonally expanded than others that were equally common. Segments of the TCR beta V type were, in most cases, productive about 87% or about 30% of the time in an earlier analysis.

This PCR relied on a set of 60 Vbeta primers and 13 Jbeta primers. Sequencing was performed with immunoSEQ multiplex PCR; in TCRdb, only in-frame clones are kept and a portion is missing. The sample carries around 210,000 clones, 80% to 90% recorded once. The CDR3 contains 16 residues. V lost 5 bases and J lost 3; bases outside the gene matches: 11. Germline assignment: CDR1 LNHNV and CDR2 YYDKDF (reference sequence). Donors in the study were healthy people who gave bone marrow. As for this clone: Antigen unknown.

The receptor's source is a girl between 2 and 10 years old in good health and CMV-seronegative. The V gene is TRBV15, the J gene TRBJ2-5; 8 nucleotides line up with TRBD2. Sequencing used PBMCs. CDR3 in DNA: TGTGCCACCAGCCGACGCCAAGCGGGGGCCAAAGAGACCCAGTACTTC. This sequence encodes CATSRRQAGAKETQYF.